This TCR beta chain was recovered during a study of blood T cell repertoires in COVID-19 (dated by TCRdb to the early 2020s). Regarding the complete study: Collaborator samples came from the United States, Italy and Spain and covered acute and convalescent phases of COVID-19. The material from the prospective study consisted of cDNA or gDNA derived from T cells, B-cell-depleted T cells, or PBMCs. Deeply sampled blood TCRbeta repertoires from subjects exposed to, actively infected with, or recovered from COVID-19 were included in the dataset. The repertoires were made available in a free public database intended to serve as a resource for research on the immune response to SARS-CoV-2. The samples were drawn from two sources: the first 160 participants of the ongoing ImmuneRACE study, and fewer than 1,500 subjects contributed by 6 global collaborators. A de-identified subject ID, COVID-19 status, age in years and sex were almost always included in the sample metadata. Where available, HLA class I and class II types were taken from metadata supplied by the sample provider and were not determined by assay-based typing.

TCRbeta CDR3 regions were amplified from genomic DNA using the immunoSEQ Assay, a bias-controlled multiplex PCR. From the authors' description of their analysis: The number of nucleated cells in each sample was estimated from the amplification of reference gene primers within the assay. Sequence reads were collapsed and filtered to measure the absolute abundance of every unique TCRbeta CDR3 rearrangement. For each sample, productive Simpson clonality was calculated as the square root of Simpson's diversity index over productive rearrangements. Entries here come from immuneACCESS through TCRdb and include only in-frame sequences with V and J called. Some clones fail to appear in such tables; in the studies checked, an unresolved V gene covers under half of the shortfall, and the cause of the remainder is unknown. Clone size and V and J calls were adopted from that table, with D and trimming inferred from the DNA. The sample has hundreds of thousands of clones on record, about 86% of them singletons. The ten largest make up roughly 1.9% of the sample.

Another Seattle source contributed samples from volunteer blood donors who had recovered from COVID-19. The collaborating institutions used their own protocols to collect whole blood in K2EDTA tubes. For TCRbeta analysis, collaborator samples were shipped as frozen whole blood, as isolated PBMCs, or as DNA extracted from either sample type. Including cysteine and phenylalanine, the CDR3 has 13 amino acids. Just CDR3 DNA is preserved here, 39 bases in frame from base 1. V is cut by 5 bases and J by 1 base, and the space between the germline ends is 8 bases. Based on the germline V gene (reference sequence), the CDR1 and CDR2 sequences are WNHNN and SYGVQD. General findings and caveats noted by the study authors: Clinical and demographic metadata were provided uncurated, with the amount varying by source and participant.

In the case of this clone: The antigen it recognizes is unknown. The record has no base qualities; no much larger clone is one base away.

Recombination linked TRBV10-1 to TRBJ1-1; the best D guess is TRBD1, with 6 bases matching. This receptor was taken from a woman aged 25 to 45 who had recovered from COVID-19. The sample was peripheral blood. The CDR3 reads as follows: CASSSDRNTEAFF. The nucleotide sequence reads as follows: TGCGCCAGCAGTTCGGACAGGAACACTGAAGCTTTCTTT.